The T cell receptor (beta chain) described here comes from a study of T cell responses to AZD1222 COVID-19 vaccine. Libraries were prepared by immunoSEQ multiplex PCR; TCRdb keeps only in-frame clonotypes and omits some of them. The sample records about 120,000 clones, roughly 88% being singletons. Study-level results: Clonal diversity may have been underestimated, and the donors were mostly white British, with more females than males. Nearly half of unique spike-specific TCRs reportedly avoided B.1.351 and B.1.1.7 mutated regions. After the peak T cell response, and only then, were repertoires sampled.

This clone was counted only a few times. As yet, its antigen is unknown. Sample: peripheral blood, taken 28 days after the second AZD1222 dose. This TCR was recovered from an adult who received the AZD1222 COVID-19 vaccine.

The chain's CDR3 is CASSVVAGQGHGYTF. CDR3 DNA: TGTGCCAGCAGCGTAGTGGCGGGACAGGGGCATGGCTACACCTTC. The chain employs TRBV9 and TRBJ1-2; TRBD1 aligns across 10 bases. Germline V gene lookup returns CDR1 SGDLS and CDR2 YYNGEE. The V gene end was trimmed by 0 bases and the J gene end by 6 bases; junction bases not matched to a gene: 5. CDR3 size: 15 residues.